The sequence of this T cell receptor (beta chain) was determined in a study of T cells in Graves' hyperthyroidism and ophthalmopathy. This CDR3 spans 13 amino acids. Trimming pared 7 bases from V and 5 bases from J, leaving 13 bases between. Germline V gene data show CDR1 as MNHEY and CDR2 as SVGEGT. Authors of the study amplified TCR beta CDR3 regions from RNA transcripts. Primed by the HTBI set, a first-round RT-PCR was run on the TCR CDR3. MiXCR was run by TCRdb on the multiplex PCR reads, yielding one entry per CDR3 protein. The sample holds some 600,000 distinct CDR3 sequences, about 15% seen once. These patients, aged 18 to 65, had recently diagnosed hyperthyroidism lasting under 2 months.

What was sequenced was blood. This chain connects TRBV6-2 or TRBV6-3 to TRBJ2-3; the D gene is possibly TRBD2 (5 bases). This TCR came from a woman in her 30s with Graves' hyperthyroidism that later progressed to Graves' ophthalmopathy. CDR3 nucleotide sequence: TGTGCCAGCACCAGCGGATTGGGAGATACGCAGTATTTT. It translates to CASTSGLGDTQYF.